Listed here is a single T cell receptor beta chain. It lacks a known antigen. No much larger clonotype is one base removed from it; base qualities were not supplied. The data stem from a study of blood T cell repertoires in COVID-19 (TCRdb year 2020). In the study overall: Collaborator samples came from the United States, Italy and Spain and covered acute and convalescent phases of COVID-19. The prospective study material was composed of cDNA or gDNA derived from T cells, B-cell-depleted T cells, or PBMCs. The dataset comprised deeply sampled blood TCRbeta repertoires from subjects exposed to, actively infected with, or recovered from COVID-19. The repertoires were released in a freely available public database intended as a resource for research on the immune response to SARS-CoV-2. Samples came from the ongoing ImmuneRACE study (first 160 participants) plus 1,254 subjects from 6 global collaborators. The sample metadata nearly always contained a de-identified subject ID, COVID-19 status, age in years and sex. Where available, HLA class I and class II types were taken from metadata supplied by the sample provider and were not determined by assay-based typing. Study-level results and caveats: How much clinical and demographic metadata was included differed by source and by participant, and the metadata was provided uncurated.

TCRbeta CDR3 regions were amplified from genomic DNA by means of the immunoSEQ Assay, a bias-controlled multiplex PCR. The paper's processing steps were these. The number of nucleated cells in each sample was estimated from the amplification of reference gene primers within the assay. Sequence reads were collapsed and filtered to measure the absolute abundance of every unique TCRbeta CDR3 rearrangement. Productive Simpson clonality was computed per sample as the square root of Simpson's diversity index over productive rearrangements. TCRdb carries this immuneACCESS record with in-frame sequences only. Its versions omit some clonotypes, under half of them owing to an unresolved V gene in the studies checked, with the rest unexplained. The D gene and trimming were derived from the DNA, and the V and J assignments and clone size from that table. The sample table holds a few hundred thousand clones, of which 80% were seen once. Clones ranked in the top ten supply about 13% of the sample.

From a lookup of the germline V gene, CDR1 and CDR2 are MDHEN and SYDVKM. CDR3 length: 12 amino acids, cysteine to phenylalanine. CDR3 DNA is the only sequence kept; it has 36 bases, read in frame from the first base. Trimming accounts for 9 bases at V and 5 bases at J, while the number of junction bases matched to no gene is 6. Collaborating institutions collected whole blood in K2EDTA tubes following their own protocols. Collaborator samples were shipped for TCRbeta analysis as frozen whole blood, isolated PBMCs, or DNA extracted from either sample type. Recombination connected TRBV28 to TRBJ1-2; TRBD1 fits 7 bases in the junction. Sample: peripheral blood. This receptor was taken from a human donor in a cohort sampled during active COVID-19. The CDR3 protein: CASDRVGYGYTF. In nucleotides, the sequence is TGTGCCAGTGACAGGGTAGGATATGGCTACACCTTC.